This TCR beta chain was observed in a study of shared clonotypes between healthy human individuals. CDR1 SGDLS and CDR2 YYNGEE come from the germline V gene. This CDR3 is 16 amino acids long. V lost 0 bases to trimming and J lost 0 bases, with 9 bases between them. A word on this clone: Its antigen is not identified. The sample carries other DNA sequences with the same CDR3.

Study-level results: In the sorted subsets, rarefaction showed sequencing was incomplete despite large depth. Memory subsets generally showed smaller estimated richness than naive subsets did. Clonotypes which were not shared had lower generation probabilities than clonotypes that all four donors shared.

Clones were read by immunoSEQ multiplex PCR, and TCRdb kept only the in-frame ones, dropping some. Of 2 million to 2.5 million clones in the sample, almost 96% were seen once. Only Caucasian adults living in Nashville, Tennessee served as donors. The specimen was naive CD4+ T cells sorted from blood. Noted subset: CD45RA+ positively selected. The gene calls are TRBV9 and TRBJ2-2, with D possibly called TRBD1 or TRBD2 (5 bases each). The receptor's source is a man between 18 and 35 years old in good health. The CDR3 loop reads CASSVVGVPNTGELFF. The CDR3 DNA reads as TGTGCCAGCAGCGTAGTGGGGGTGCCGAACACCGGGGAGCTGTTTTTT.